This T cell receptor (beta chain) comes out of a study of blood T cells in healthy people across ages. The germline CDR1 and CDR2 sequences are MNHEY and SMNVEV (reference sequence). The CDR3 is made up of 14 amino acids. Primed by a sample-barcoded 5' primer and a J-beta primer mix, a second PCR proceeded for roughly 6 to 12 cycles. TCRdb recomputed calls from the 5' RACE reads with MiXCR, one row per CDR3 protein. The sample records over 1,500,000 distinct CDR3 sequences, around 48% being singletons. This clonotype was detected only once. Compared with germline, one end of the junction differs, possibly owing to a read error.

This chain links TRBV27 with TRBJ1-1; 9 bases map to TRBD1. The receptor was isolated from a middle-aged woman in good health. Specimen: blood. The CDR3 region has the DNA TGCAACCGGAAAAGGGACAGGGCCAACACTGAGGCTTTCTTT. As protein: CNRKRDRANTEAFF.